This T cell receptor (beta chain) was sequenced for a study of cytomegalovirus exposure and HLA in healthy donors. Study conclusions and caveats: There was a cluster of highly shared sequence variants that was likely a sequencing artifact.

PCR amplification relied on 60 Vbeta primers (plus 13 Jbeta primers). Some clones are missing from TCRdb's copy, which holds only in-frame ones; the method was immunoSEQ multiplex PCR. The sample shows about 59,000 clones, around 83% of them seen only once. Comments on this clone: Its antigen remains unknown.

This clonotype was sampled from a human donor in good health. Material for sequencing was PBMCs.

The CDR3: CAGSRWDRVSNSPLHF. In DNA form, the CDR3 reads TGTGCCGGTAGCAGGTGGGACAGGGTCTCGAATTCACCCCTCCACTTT. The rearrangement joins TRBV2 to TRBJ1-6; 9 bases map to TRBD1. This CDR3 comprises 16 residues. J lost 7 bases, V lost 11 bases, and 15 bases had no gene match. CDR1 and CDR2 from the germline V gene are SNHLY and FYNNEI.